This T cell receptor (beta chain) derives from a study of beta chain features in type 1 diabetes. To note about this clone: Its antigen remains unknown.

cDNA synthesis used the whole RNA isolate, giving expressed TCRB sequences. TCRdb's copy holds only in-frame clones and misses some; the assay was immunoSEQ multiplex PCR. The data contain almost 350,000 clones, around 20% of them singletons. Sorted populations all exceeded 95% purity. Study findings and constraints: For Type 1 diabetes patients, all four CD4+ subsets carried TCRB CDR3s that were moderately but significantly shorter.

This CDR3 comprises 13 residues. Losses at the gene ends were 4 bases for V and 8 bases for J; bases not matched to a gene: 7. CDR1 and CDR2 from the germline V gene are SGDLS and YYNGEE. The sequence was collected from a woman aged 18-29 years in good health. Sequenced input: naive CD4+ T cells from blood. The chain carries TRBV9 and TRBJ1-2, with 8 bases identical to TRBD1. CDR3 loop: CASSSGQGWGYTF. The CDR3 DNA sequence: TGTGCCAGCAGCTCCGGACAGGGTTGGGGCTACACCTTC.